This T cell receptor (beta chain) was captured by sequencing in a study of technical replicates of blood from a handful of donors. CDR1 and CDR2 (germline): SEHNR, FQNEAQ (reference sequence). The CDR3 is 12 residues long. Trimming took off 10 bases at V and 9 bases at J, with 16 bases between the two ends. TCRdb keeps only in-frame clones here, not all; method: immunoSEQ multiplex PCR. Of 75,000 to 95,000 clones in the sample, 80% to 95% are singletons; the top ten hold about 0.26%. Material for sequencing was T cells isolated from PBMCs. This TCR derives from a human donor in good health. V usage is TRBV7-9 and J usage is TRBJ2-1; a possible D gene is TRBD1 (5 bases). CDR3 sequence (DNA): TGTGCCATACATCAGGGAATCGCTGAGCAGTTCTTC. This sequence encodes CAIHQGIAEQFF.